This T cell receptor (beta chain) is from a study of cytomegalovirus exposure and HLA in healthy donors. Looking at the study overall: There were some 380 genotyped donors. Of these, about 81% fell in the genetic ancestry cluster associated with self-reported Caucasian donors.

Study findings and constraints: Immune exposure was documented only through CMV serostatus. TCR beta sequences reportedly predicted most subjects' HLA-A and HLA-B alleles accurately.

The PCR used 60 Vbeta and 13 Jbeta primers. Clones were read by immunoSEQ multiplex PCR, and TCRdb kept only the in-frame ones, dropping some. The sample carries about 190,000 clones, around 79% recorded once. V was cut by 7 bases and J by 1 base, with 15 bases left in between. The CDR3 length is 15 residues. In germline, CDR1 is MNHNS, CDR2 SASEGT. Unrecorded immune exposure was likely among donors, who were nominally healthy when sampled. With regard to this clone: Its antigen is as yet unknown.

The sample consisted of PBMCs. The receptor's source is a woman in her forties or fifties in good health and CMV-seronegative. J is TRBJ2-3 and V is TRBV6-1; possible D gene TRBD2, 6 bases. DNA of the CDR3: TGTGCCAGCAATAAAGGCGGGGTACGCACAGATACGCAGTATTTT. Protein sequence: CASNKGGVRTDTQYF.